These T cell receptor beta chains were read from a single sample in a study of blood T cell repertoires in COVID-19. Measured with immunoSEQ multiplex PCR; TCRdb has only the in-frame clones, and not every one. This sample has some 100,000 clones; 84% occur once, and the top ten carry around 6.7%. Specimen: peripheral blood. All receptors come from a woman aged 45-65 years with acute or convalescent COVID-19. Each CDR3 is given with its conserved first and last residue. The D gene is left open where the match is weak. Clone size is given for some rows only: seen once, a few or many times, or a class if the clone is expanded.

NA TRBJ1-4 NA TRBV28 TGTGCCAGCAAAGATCAGGCCAATCAACTGCCCAATGAAAAACTGTTTTTT CASKDQANQLPNEKLFF
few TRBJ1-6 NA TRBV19 TGTGCCAGTAGCTCCCTGGGCCCTCAAGGCTCCTATAATTCACCCCTCCACTTT CASSSLGPQGSYNSPLHF
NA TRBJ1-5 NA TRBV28 TGTGCCAGCAGTTTAGGTGGGGCCGGGGGAGGTCAGCCCCAGCATTTT CASSLGGAGGGQPQHF
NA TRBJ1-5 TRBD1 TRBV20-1 TGCAGTGCTAGTTTCCCGGGACAGGGCCAGCCCCAGCATTTT CSASFPGQGQPQHF
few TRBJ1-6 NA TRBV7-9 TGTGCCAGCAGCGCCCAGGGGAGCAATAATTCACCCCTCCACTTT CASSAQGSNNSPLHF
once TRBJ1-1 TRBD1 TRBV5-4 TGTGCCAGCAGCCTCGGACAGGGGATCACTGAAGCTTTCTTT CASSLGQGITEAFF
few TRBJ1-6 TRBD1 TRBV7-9 TGTGCCAGCAGCCAGGACAGGAATAATTCACCCCTCCACTTT CASSQDRNNSPLHF
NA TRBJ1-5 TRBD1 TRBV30 TGTGCCTGGAGCCTGACAGGGATTGAGCAGCCCCAGCATTTT CAWSLTGIEQPQHF
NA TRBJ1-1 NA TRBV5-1 TGCGCCAGCAGCTTGGAGGGGACAGAAGCTTTCTTT CASSLEGTEAFF
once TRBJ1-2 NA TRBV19 TGTGCCAGTAGTATTTTAAGGGGGGGGCTATTTGGCTACACCTTC CASSILRGGLFGYTF
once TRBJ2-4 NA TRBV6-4 TGTGCCAGCAGTGACTCCGGGGGTAAAAACATTCAGTACTTC CASSDSGGKNIQYF
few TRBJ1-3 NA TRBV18 TGTGCCAGCTCACCACTACGGGGGGACTCTGGAAACACCATATATTTT CASSPLRGDSGNTIYF
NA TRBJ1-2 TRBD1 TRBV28 TGTGCCAGCAGTTCTTGGACAGGAGCCCCTTCTAACTATGGCTACACCTTC CASSSWTGAPSNYGYTF
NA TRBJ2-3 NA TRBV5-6 TGTGCCAGCAGCTTGGGTGTTCCGACGCAGTATTTT CASSLGVPTQYF
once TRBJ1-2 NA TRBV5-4 TGTGCCAGCACCTTGCGGGGGGTAAACTATGGCTACACCTTC CASTLRGVNYGYTF
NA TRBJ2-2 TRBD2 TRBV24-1 TGTGCCACCAGTGATTTAGCGACTAGCGGGGGGACCGGGGAGCTGTTTTTT CATSDLATSGGTGELFF
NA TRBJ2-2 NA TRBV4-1 TGCGCCAGCAGCCAAGATTCCAGTATCGGGGAGCTGTTTTTT CASSQDSSIGELFF
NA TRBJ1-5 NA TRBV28 TGTGCCAGCAGTTTTAACGCATTCTACCAGCATTTT CASSFNAFYQHF
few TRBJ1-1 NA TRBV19 TGTGCCAGTAGTATACAGGGCCTGAATTTGGCTTTCTTT CASSIQGLNLAFF
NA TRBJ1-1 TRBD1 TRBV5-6 TGTGCCAGCACCCTCCGGCGGACAGGGGGCGGCACTGAAGCTTTCTTT CASTLRRTGGGTEAFF
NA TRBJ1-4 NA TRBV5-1 TGCGCCAGCAGCTTGAGTGCCTATTCGGTAGGGGTACTGTTTTTT CASSLSAYSVGVLFF
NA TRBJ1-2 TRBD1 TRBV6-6 TGTGCCAGCAGTCCCCCTACAGGGGGCGATGGCTACACCTTC CASSPPTGGDGYTF
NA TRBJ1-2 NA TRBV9 TGTGCCAGCAGCGTAGGTCGCGGCGGCACCTATGGCTACACCTTC CASSVGRGGTYGYTF
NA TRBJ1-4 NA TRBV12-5 TGTGCTAGTGGTTTGGTACCCAATGAGGAAAAACTGTTTTTT CASGLVPNEEKLFF